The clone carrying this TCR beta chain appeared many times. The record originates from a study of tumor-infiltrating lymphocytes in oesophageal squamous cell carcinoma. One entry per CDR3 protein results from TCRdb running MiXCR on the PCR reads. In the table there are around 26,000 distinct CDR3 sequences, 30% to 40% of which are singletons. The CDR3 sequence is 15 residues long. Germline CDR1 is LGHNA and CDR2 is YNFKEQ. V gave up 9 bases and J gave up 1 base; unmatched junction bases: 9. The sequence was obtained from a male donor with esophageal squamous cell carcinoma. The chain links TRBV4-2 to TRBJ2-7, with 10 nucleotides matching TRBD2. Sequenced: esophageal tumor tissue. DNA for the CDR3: TGTGCCAGTCTTATTAGCGGGGGGTTTTCCTACGAGCAGTACTTC. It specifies CASLISGGFSYEQYF.